The sequence of this T cell receptor beta chain was determined in a study of CD8+ T cells in alopecia areata. Study-wide points: Elevated clonality characterized lesional scalp relative to normal scalp, particularly in alopecia totalis/universalis. Whereas mice showed it more clearly, TCR sharing across patients was murkier, possibly because of HLA.

Extraction and reverse transcription of RNA yielded cDNA as the sequencing template. Assay: immunoSEQ multiplex PCR; the TCRdb copy retains only in-frame clones and omits some. The repertoire holds approximately 140,000 clones, 75% to 90% seen once, with over 12% in the top ten. The CDR3 runs 16 residues. In germline, CDR1 is KGHSH, CDR2 LQKENI. The germline V and J ends were trimmed by 3 bases and 4 bases, with 15 bases remaining between them. The study team obtained lesional scalp punch biopsies and peripheral blood from alopecia areata patients. Starting from PBMCs, sorting isolated CD4+ and CD8+ T cells. Note on this clone: The antigen is undetermined.

Here the sequenced sample was CD8+ T cells sorted from blood, taken at week 0. This TCR derives from a human donor with alopecia areata. The rearrangement joins TRBV18 to TRBJ1-4, with no clear D. The DNA for the CDR3 is TGTGCCAGCTCACCCTCCGTCCTACTCGATAATGAAAAACTGTTTTTT. This gives the protein CASSPSVLLDNEKLFF.